This T cell receptor (beta chain) was captured by sequencing in a study of molecular identifiers for immune sequencing clone quantification. Germline V gene data show CDR1 as SGHTA and CDR2 as FQGNSA. The CDR3 has 15 residues. Trimming stripped 5 bases from V and 0 bases from J, with 8 bases between. This clonotype was observed at least ten times. TCRdb called the PCR reads again in MiXCR, with one record for every CDR3 protein. There are 350,000 or so distinct CDR3 sequences in the sample; about a fifth occur only once, and roughly 0.86% lies in the top ten. The V call is TRBV7-2, the J call TRBJ2-6; D ambiguous. The sample consisted of naive CD8+ T cells from blood, with Jurkat cell RNA spiked in. As to subset: FACS-sorted CD8+CD4-CCR7+CD45RA+ naive T cells. The sequence was collected from a human donor in good health. Some libraries in this study had Jurkat cell RNA spiked in. CDR3: CASSVLPSGANVLTF. DNA for the CDR3: TGTGCCAGCAGCGTCCTCCCCTCTGGGGCCAACGTCCTGACTTTC.